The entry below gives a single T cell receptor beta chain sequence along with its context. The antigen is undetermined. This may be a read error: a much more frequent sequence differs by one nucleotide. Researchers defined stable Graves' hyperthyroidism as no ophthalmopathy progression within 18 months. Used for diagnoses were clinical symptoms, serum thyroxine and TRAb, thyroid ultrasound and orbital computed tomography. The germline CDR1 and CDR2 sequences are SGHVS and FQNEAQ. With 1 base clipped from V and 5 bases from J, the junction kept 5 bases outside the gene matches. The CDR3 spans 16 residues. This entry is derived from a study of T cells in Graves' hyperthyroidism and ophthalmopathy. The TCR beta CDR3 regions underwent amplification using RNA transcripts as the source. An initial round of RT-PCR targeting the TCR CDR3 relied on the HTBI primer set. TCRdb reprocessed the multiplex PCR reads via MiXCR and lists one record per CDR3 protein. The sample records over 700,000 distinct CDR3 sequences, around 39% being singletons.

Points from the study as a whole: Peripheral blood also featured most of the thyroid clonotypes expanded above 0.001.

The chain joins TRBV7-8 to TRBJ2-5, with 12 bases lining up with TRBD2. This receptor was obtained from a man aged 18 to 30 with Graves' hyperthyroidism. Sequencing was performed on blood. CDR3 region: CASSLGTSGAWETQYF. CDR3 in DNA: TGTGCCAGCAGCTTAGGGACTAGCGGGGCCTGGGAGACCCAGTACTTC.